This T cell receptor (beta chain) stems from a study of T cell responses to AZD1222 COVID-19 vaccine. Study details: Both about-4-week and about-12-week second-dose recipients were combined.

Only in-frame clones appear in the TCRdb table, and some are missing; sequencing was by immunoSEQ multiplex PCR. The profile shows tens of thousands of clones, around 87% of them singletons. Findings of the study overall: Females made up more of the donors, who were largely white British, and clonal diversity may have come out too low. Baseline seropositivity occurred in only a handful of AZD1222 recipients.

Germline loops: CDR1 GTSNPN, CDR2 SVGIG (reference sequence). The V gene lost 4 bases and the J gene lost 3 bases, with 15 bases spanning the gap. This CDR3 is 14 amino acids long. Details on this clone: Its matching antigen is unknown.

The chain links TRBV30 to TRBJ1-2; no clear D gene. The sequence came from an adult in good health. The sample in question was peripheral blood, obtained on day 0 of AZD1222 vaccination. CDR3 region: CAWKKLGSDYGYTF. CDR3 nucleotides: TGTGCCTGGAAAAAGCTAGGGAGCGACTATGGCTACACCTTC.